These 28 T cell receptor beta chains share one sample of origin, sequenced in a study of molecular identifiers for immune sequencing clone quantification. TCRdb re-derived calls from the PCR reads in MiXCR, one entry per CDR3 protein. The data show about 640,000 distinct CDR3 sequences, about 20% seen once. The material sequenced was naive CD8+ T cells from blood, with Jurkat cell RNA spiked in. Subset noted: FACS-sorted CD8+CD4-CCR7+CD45RA+ naive T cells. The receptors come from a human donor in good health. Some libraries in this study had Jurkat cell RNA spiked in.

For this clonotype: This clone may be a read error of a much larger clone one base away. The chain combines TRBV6-2 or TRBV6-3 with TRBJ1-5; D is possibly TRBD1 (5 bases). Germline CDR1 is MNHEY and CDR2 is SVGEGT. The CDR3 sequence is 15 residues long. Written as DNA, the CDR3 is TGTGTCAGCAGTTACATCTCAGGGACTAATCAACCCCAGCATTTT. Translated, it gives CVSSYISGTNQPQHF.

In this sample, this clonotype turned up a few times. The genes are TRBV12-3 or TRBV12-4 and TRBJ1-2; no clear D gene. Between the trimmed V and J ends, which lost 8 bases and 8 bases, there was a span of 15 bases. The CDR3 extends over 12 amino acids. The CDR3 protein is CASGVGSNGYTF. CDR3 sequence (DNA): TGTGCCAGCGGCGTTGGCAGCAACGGCTACACCTTC.

Notes on this clonotype: Relative to the germline gene, one junction end is altered; a read error may explain this. V usage is TRBV12-3 or TRBV12-4 and J usage is TRBJ1-4, with a possible D match to TRBD1 (5 bases). This CDR3 is 11 amino acids long. The CDR3 here is CASSFGAWVRF. CDR3 DNA: TGTGCCAGCAGTTTTGGGGCCTGGGTGAGATTT.

This clonotype occurred a few times. The genes are TRBV19 and TRBJ2-7, with D maybe TRBD1 (6 bases). Trimming cost V 10 bases and J 4 bases, with 14 bases left between them. Germline V gene lookup returns CDR1 LNHDA and CDR2 SQIVND (reference sequence). This CDR3 is built from 12 residues. The CDR3 region has the DNA TGTGCCACCCGAGGGGGTACGTACGAGCAGTACTTC. This encodes CATRGGTYEQYF.

About this clonotype: A much larger clone differs from this one at a single base, so this may be a read error. Lacking the conserved final phenylalanine or tryptophan, this CDR3 likely reflects a read error. The rearrangement uses TRBV19 and TRBJ1-5; TRBD1 might be the D (6 bases). The CDR3 totals 15 residues. Trimming shortened V by 3 bases and J by 4 bases, and 13 bases separated the two germline ends. Germline assignment: CDR1 LNHDA and CDR2 SQIVND (reference sequence). The CDR3 region has the DNA TGTGCCAGTAGTATTTACGGGCAGGGGAATCAGCCCCAGCATCTT. It translates to CASSIYGQGNQPQHL.

The genes are TRBV24-1 and TRBJ2-2; D unresolved. Germline V gene lookup returns CDR1 KGHDR and CDR2 SFDVKD. The CDR3 sequence is 14 residues long. V was cut by 8 bases and J by 2 bases, with 11 bases left in between. The CDR3 DNA reads as TGTGCCACCAAGGAGACAAGCAACACCGGGGAGCTGTTTTTT. Translated: CATKETSNTGELFF.

The table lists this clonotype with a few counts. The chain links TRBV9 to TRBJ2-1; D remains ambiguous. Trimming took off 2 bases at V and 4 bases at J, with 13 bases between the two ends. Germline assignment: CDR1 SGDLS and CDR2 YYNGEE. There are 15 residues in the CDR3. The CDR3 region is CASSVAGSRYNEQFF. The CDR3 nucleotides read TGTGCCAGCAGCGTGGCCGGGTCGAGGTACAATGAGCAGTTCTTC.

In this sample, this clonotype turned up many times. The rearrangement links TRBV29-1 to TRBJ2-5, with D possibly matching TRBD2 (5 bases). Trimming removed 4 bases at V and 1 base at J, with 13 bases between. CDR1 and CDR2 from the germline V gene are SQVTM and ANQGSEA. This CDR3 has 14 residues. The CDR3 is CSVGSGVFQETQYF. The CDR3 DNA reads TGCAGCGTTGGTTCCGGGGTGTTCCAAGAGACCCAGTACTTC.

Points on this clonotype: A read error may explain this, as a much larger clone is one base away. The CDR3 reads CASSLSPTEQYF. The DNA for the CDR3 is TGTGCCAGCAGCTTAAGCCCGACCGAGCAGTACTTC. The rearrangement links TRBV7-2 to TRBJ2-7; D is undetermined. The CDR3 has 12 amino acids. The germline V gene has CDR1 SGHTA and CDR2 FQGNSA. Trimming removed 2 bases from V and 6 bases from J, with 8 bases in between.

This clonotype was recorded many times. CDR3 DNA sequence: TGTGCCAGCAGCAGGGAGGAGAGCACAGATACGCAGTATTTT. It is translated as CASSREESTDTQYF. The chain couples TRBV21-1 to TRBJ2-3; no DNA check was done on the table's D call, TRBD2. TRBV21-1 is assigned pseudogene status. This CDR3 region has 14 residues.

This clonotype was seen only a few times. This rearrangement joins TRBV23-1 to TRBJ1-2, with 8 bases matching TRBD1. TRBV23-1 is designated an ORF whose function remains uncertain. V trimming: 3 bases; J trimming: 6 bases; junction bases outside the gene matches: 0. The CDR3 spans 12 residues. This chain's CDR3 is CASSQTGDGYTF. The CDR3 coding sequence is TGCGCCAGCAGTCAGACAGGGGATGGCTACACCTTC.

A remark on this clonotype: A read error may explain this, as a much larger clone is one base away. V gene TRBV12-3 or TRBV12-4 combines with J gene TRBJ1-2; the D gene is possibly TRBD1 (6 bases). The CDR3 contains 16 residues. V gave up 3 bases and J gave up 1 base, with 15 bases separating them. CDR3 DNA sequence: TGTGCCAGCAGTTTGGTAGGGGGGAACAGTAACTATGGCTACACCTTC. The encoded protein is CASSLVGGNSNYGYTF.

At least ten counts were recorded for this clonotype. Here the CDR3 DNA reads TGCGCCAGCAGCTTGTACCCAACTAGCGGGACATACGAGCAGTACTTC. This sequence encodes CASSLYPTSGTYEQYF. The chain links TRBV5-1 to TRBJ2-7; TRBD2 matches 10 bases. The germline CDR1 and CDR2 sequences are SGHRS and YFSETQ. The CDR3 is 16 residues long. V shed 1 base, J shed 4 bases, and the junction held 8 bases outside the gene matches.

This clonotype was seen a few times. The rearrangement joins TRBV2 to TRBJ2-1; D tentatively fits TRBD1 or TRBD2 (5 bases each). The CDR3 runs 11 residues. The germline V and J ends were trimmed by 3 bases and 9 bases, with 6 bases remaining between them. In germline, CDR1 is SNHLY, CDR2 FYNNEI. The CDR3 loop reads CASSDGAEQFF. The CDR3 DNA reads TGTGCCAGCAGTGACGGGGCTGAGCAGTTCTTC.

This chain connects TRBV29-1 to TRBJ2-7; possibly TRBD1 for D (5 bases). Germline lookup yields CDR1 SQVTM and CDR2 ANQGSEA. The germline V and J ends were trimmed by 4 bases and 5 bases, with 15 bases remaining between them. This CDR3 is built from 13 residues. The chain's CDR3 is CSVGFVSGNEQYF. The CDR3 nucleotides are TGCAGCGTTGGTTTTGTGTCAGGGAACGAGCAGTACTTC.

This clonotype was detected many times. The gene calls are TRBV7-6 and TRBJ2-3, with TRBD2 identical over 13 bases. J gave up 4 bases and V 2 bases, and 3 bases lay outside the gene matches. CDR3 length equals 16 residues. Germline loops: CDR1 SGHVS, CDR2 FNYEAQ. The CDR3 spells CASSLRLAGGPDTQYF. Here the CDR3 DNA reads TGTGCCAGCAGCTTAAGACTAGCGGGGGGCCCAGATACGCAGTATTTT.

The gene calls are TRBV4-1 and TRBJ1-4; the D gene is possibly TRBD1 (6 bases). The CDR3 length is 15 residues. V gave up 2 bases and J gave up 5 bases, with 12 bases separating them. The V gene's germline CDR1 is MGHRA and CDR2 YSYEKL. The DNA of the CDR3 is TGCGCCAGCAGCCAAATACAACAGGGCAATGAAAAACTGTTTTTT. This gives the protein CASSQIQQGNEKLFF.

This clonotype was counted many times. The chain employs TRBV6-5 and TRBJ1-2; tentative D call: TRBD1 (6 bases). The germline V gene has CDR1 MNHEY and CDR2 SVGAGI. With 0 bases removed from V and 8 bases from J, the gap between germline ends came to 13 bases. The CDR3 spans 14 residues. CDR3 nucleotides: TGTGCCAGCAGTTACTCGGAGGGGGTCGGGGGCTACACCTTC. It specifies CASSYSEGVGGYTF.

The chain joins TRBV4-1 to TRBJ2-2; D is unclear. Deletions cut 0 bases from V and 4 bases from J, with 12 bases between. CDR1 and CDR2 (germline): MGHRA, YSYEKL. The CDR3 runs 16 residues. CDR3 sequence reads: CASSQDRRDTTGELFF. The CDR3 coding sequence is TGCGCCAGCAGCCAAGATCGGAGAGACACCACCGGGGAGCTGTTTTTT.

This clonotype showed up many times. The V call is TRBV27, the J call TRBJ2-7, with D perhaps given as TRBD1 or TRBD2 (6 bases each). Per germline, CDR1 MNHEY and CDR2 SMNVEV (reference sequence). The germline V and J ends were trimmed by 5 bases and 6 bases, with 26 bases remaining between them. This CDR3 has 17 amino acids. The CDR3 DNA sequence: TGTGCCAGCAGTCAAAGAAGGGGACTCGGGACACAGGGCGAGCAGTACTTC. Translated: CASSQRRGLGTQGEQYF.

A word on this clonotype: A much larger clone lies a single base off, so this may be a read error. The chain carries TRBV11-2 and TRBJ2-5, with 9 nucleotides matching TRBD2. V lost 7 bases, J lost 5 bases, and 17 bases stayed unmatched. This CDR3 is 17 amino acids long. From germline, CDR1 is SGHAT and CDR2 FQNNGV. The CDR3 reads CASNSTVGTSRLETQYF. In DNA, the CDR3 is TGTGCCAGCAACTCCACGGTCGGGACTAGCAGGTTGGAGACCCAGTACTTC.

This clonotype has ten or more counts. The V and J genes are TRBV7-8 and TRBJ1-5; D gene ambiguous. The germline V and J ends were trimmed by 5 bases and 5 bases, with 13 bases remaining between them. Germline V gene sequence: CDR1 SGHVS, CDR2 FQNEAQ. The CDR3 length is 14 residues. The CDR3 DNA sequence: TGTGCCAGCAGCCGGGGTCCGACCGATCAGCCCCAGCATTTT. Translation: CASSRGPTDQPQHF.

The chain has TRBV5-6 and TRBJ1-2; the D is unclear. This CDR3 is 14 amino acids long. CDR1 and CDR2 (germline): SGHDT, YYEEEE. The V end lost 2 bases, the J end lost 2 bases, and 10 bases lay between the germline ends. The CDR3 nucleotides read TGTGCCAGCAGCTTTGGCCCGGCCAACTATGGCTACACCTTC. As protein: CASSFGPANYGYTF.

This clonotype was observed many times. This chain joins TRBV28 and TRBJ2-1; 7 bases line up with TRBD2. CDR3 length equals 15 residues. Losses at the gene ends were 6 bases for V and 4 bases for J; bases not matched to a gene: 9. From germline, CDR1 is MDHEN and CDR2 SYDVKM. The CDR3 nucleotides are TGTGCCAGCAGCTACCTAGCGGAGATTTACAATGAGCAGTTCTTC. Translated, it gives CASSYLAEIYNEQFF. Full variable domain (outside the CDR3, taken from reference TRBV28 and TRBJ2-1): DVKVTQSSRYLVKRTGEKVFLECVQDMDHENMFWYRQDPGLGLRLIYFSYDVKMKEKGDIPEGYSVSREKKERFSLILESASTNQTSMYLCASSYLAEIYNEQFFGPGTRLTVL.

This clonotype was seen at least ten times. J is TRBJ2-7 and V is TRBV4-3; 7 positions match TRBD1. Trimming cost V 1 base and J 5 bases; bases outside gene matches: 11. Germline CDR1 is LGHNA and CDR2 is YSLEER. CDR3 length: 16 amino acids. CDR3 nucleotide sequence: TGCGCCAGCAGCCAAGGCCGTGGACAGGCAGGTCACGAGCAGTACTTC. It yields the protein CASSQGRGQAGHEQYF.

The chain couples TRBV28 to TRBJ2-7; 14 positions match TRBD2. Germline V gene lookup returns CDR1 MDHEN and CDR2 SYDVKM. The CDR3 sequence is 17 residues long. V was pared by 5 bases and J by 3 bases, with 9 bases of the junction left unmatched. The CDR3 DNA reads TGTGCCAGCAGTCTGGGACTAGCGGGAGTAGAGGGCTACGAGCAGTACTTC. Its translation is CASSLGLAGVEGYEQYF.

The table lists this clonotype with many counts. This sequence joins TRBV6-5 and TRBJ2-7; D remains unclear. V lost 0 bases and J lost 4, with 10 bases in between. The length of the CDR3 is 14 residues. Germline loops: CDR1 MNHEY, CDR2 SVGAGI. CDR3 nucleotide sequence: TGTGCCAGCAGTTACTCTGACTCGACGTACGAGCAGTACTTC. Translation: CASSYSDSTYEQYF.

This chain joins TRBV6-6 and TRBJ2-5; 7 bases line up with TRBD1. There are 13 residues in the CDR3. Germline assignment: CDR1 MNHNY and CDR2 SVGAGI (reference sequence). With V trimmed by 5 bases and J by 7 bases, 7 bases remained unmatched. CDR3 residues: CASSQQGLGTQYF. DNA of the CDR3: TGTGCCAGCAGTCAACAGGGGTTGGGGACCCAGTACTTC.